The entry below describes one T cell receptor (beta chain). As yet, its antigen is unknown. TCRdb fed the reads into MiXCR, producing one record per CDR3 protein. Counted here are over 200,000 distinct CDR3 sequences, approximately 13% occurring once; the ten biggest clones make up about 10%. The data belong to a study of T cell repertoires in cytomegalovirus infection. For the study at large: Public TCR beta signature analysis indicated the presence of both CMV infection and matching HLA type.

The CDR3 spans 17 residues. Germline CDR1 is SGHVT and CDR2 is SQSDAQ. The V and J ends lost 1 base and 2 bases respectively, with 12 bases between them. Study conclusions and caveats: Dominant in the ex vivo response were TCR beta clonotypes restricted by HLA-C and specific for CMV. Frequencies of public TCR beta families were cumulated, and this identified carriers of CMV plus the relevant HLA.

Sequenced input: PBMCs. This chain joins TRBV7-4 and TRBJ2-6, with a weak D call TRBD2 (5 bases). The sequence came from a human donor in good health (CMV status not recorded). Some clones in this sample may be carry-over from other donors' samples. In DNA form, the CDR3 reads TGTGCCAGCAGCTTAGGGTGGGAGCGCCCTGGGGCCAACGTCCTGACTTTC. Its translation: CASSLGWERPGANVLTF.